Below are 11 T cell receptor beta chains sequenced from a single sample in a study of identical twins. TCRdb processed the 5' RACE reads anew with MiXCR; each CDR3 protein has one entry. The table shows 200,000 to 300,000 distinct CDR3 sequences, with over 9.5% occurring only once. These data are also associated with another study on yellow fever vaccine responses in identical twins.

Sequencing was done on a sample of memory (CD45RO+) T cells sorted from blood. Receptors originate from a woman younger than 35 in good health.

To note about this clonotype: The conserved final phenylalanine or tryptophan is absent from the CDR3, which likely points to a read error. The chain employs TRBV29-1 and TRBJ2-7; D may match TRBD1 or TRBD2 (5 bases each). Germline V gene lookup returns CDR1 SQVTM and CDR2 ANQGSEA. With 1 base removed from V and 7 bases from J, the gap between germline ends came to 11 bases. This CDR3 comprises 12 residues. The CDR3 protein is CSVEGGGGEQYL. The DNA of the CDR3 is TGCAGCGTTGAAGGGGGCGGCGGGGAGCAGTACCTC.

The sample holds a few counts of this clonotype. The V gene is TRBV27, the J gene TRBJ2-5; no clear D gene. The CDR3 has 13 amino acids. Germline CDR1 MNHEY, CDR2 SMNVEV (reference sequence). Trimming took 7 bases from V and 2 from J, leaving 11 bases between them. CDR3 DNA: TGTGCCAGCAAACCGGACCTTCAAGAGACCCAGTACTTC. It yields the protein CASKPDLQETQYF.

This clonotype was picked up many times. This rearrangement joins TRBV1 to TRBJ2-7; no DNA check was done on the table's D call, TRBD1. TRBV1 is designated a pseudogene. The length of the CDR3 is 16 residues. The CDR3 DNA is TGCACCAGCAGCCAAGCCAACCCGGGTGTGCGCTACGAGCAGTACTTC. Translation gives CTSSQANPGVRYEQYF.

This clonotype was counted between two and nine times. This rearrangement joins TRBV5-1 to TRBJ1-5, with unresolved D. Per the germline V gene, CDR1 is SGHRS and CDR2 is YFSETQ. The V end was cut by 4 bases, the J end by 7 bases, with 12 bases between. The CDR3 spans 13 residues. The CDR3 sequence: CASSLHLGQPQHF. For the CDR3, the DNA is TGCGCCAGCAGCCTTCACCTCGGCCAGCCCCAGCATTTT.

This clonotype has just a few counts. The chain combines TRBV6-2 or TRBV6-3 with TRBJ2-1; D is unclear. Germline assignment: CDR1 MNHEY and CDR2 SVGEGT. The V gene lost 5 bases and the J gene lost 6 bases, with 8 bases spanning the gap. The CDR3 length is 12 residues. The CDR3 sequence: CASSRNGNEQFF. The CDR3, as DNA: TGTGCCAGCAGTAGGAACGGCAATGAGCAGTTCTTC.

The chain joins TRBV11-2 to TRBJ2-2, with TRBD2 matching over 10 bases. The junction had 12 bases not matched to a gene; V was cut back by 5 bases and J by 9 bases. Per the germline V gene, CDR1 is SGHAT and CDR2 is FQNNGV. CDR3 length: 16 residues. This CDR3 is CASSASSGSSWRELFF. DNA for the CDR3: TGTGCCAGCAGCGCCTCTAGCGGGAGCTCGTGGCGGGAGCTGTTTTTT.

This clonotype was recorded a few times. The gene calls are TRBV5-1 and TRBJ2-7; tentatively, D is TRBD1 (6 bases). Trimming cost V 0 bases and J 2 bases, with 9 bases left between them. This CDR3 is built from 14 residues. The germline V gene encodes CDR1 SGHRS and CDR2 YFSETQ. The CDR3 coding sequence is TGCGCCAGCAGCTTGGCGGGACAAGCCTACGAGCAGTACTTC. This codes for CASSLAGQAYEQYF.

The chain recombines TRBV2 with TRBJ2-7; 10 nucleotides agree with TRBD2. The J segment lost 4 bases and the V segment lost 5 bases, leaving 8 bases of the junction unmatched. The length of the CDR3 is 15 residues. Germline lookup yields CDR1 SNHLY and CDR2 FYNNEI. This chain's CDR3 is CASSFPAGGAYEQYF. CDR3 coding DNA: TGTGCCAGCAGTTTCCCAGCGGGAGGGGCGTACGAGCAGTACTTC.

The CDR3 region is CASSLAGGESYEQYF. The DNA for the CDR3 is TGTGCCAGCAGTTTGGCAGGGGGGGAATCCTACGAGCAGTACTTC. The chain couples TRBV12-3 or TRBV12-4 to TRBJ2-7, with D possibly called TRBD1 or TRBD2 (7 bases each). This CDR3 has 15 amino acids. V was pared by 3 bases and J by 1 base, with 13 bases between.

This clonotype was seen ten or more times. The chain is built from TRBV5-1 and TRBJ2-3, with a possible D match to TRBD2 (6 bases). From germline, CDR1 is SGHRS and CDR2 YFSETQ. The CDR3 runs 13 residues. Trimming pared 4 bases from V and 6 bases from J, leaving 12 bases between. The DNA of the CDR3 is TGCGCCAGCAGCCAACCTAGCGATGATACGCAGTATTTT. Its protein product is CASSQPSDDTQYF.

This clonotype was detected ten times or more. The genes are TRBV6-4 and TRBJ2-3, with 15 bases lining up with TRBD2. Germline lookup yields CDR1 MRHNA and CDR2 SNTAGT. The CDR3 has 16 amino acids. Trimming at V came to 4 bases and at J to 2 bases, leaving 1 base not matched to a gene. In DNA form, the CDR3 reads TGTGCCAGCAGTGGGACTAGCGGGGGGGCCACAGATACGCAGTATTTT. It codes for CASSGTSGGATDTQYF.